This record covers a single T cell receptor (beta chain). What it binds is not known. 5'RACE primed from the constant segment yielded TCR alpha and TCR beta cDNA libraries bearing sample barcodes and UMIs. TCRdb independently ran MiXCR on the 5' RACE reads; one entry per CDR3 protein. The data contain 300,000 to 400,000 distinct CDR3 sequences, around 28% of them seen just once; the ten biggest clones take up about 13%. This entry is derived from a study of T-cell memory formation after mild COVID-19. Study-level findings and limits: Several responding clones turned up in pre-infection memory, indicating that cross-reactive memory may have taken part. Later expanders leaned CD4+, whereas day 15 to 85 contracting clones were balanced CD4/CD8. Most CD4+ clones that shrank were in CM and EM, while CD8+ ones turned up in EMRA.

Germline CDR1 and CDR2: SGHVS and FQNEAQ. V gave up 2 bases and J gave up 0 bases; unmatched junction bases: 6. This CDR3 region has 17 residues. The V and J genes are TRBV7-8 and TRBJ2-1; 8 nucleotides match TRBD2. Source material: PBMCs or a T cell subset sorted from them (not recorded which). The clonotype originates from an adult woman who had mild COVID-19 (a few samples of this study predate the infection). Cell type and time point are not known. CDR3 amino acids: CASSLPRSGSSYNEQFF. The CDR3 region has the DNA TGTGCCAGCAGCTTACCAAGGAGCGGGAGCTCCTACAATGAGCAGTTCTTC.